Listed here are 11 T cell receptor beta chains from one sample, sequenced in a study of blood T cell repertoires in COVID-19. Profiling relied on immunoSEQ multiplex PCR, and the TCRdb table lists in-frame clones only, not all of them. Of roughly 120,000 clones listed, roughly 90% are singletons. The sample was peripheral blood. These receptors were taken from a man over 45 with COVID-19, enrolled during active disease.

This rearrangement joins TRBV6-5 to TRBJ2-3; 9 bases fit TRBD1. Germline assignment: CDR1 MNHEY and CDR2 SVGAGI. CDR3 size: 14 residues. J gave up 6 bases and V 2 bases, and 3 bases lay outside the gene matches. The CDR3 region has the DNA TGTGCCAGCAGTTACCGGGACAGGGATGATACGCAGTATTTT. It codes for CASSYRDRDDTQYF.

The chain carries TRBV4-1 and TRBJ2-1; 11 bases are shared with TRBD2. CDR3 length equals 16 residues. CDR1 MGHRA and CDR2 YSYEKL come from the germline V gene. Trimming at V came to 4 bases and at J to 2 bases, leaving 4 bases not matched to a gene. The CDR3 spells CASSRLLAGAYNEQFF. CDR3 nucleotide sequence: TGCGCCAGCAGCCGATTACTAGCGGGGGCCTACAATGAGCAGTTCTTC.

The chain uses TRBV18 and TRBJ1-1, with a weak D call TRBD1 (5 bases). The CDR3 has 14 amino acids. V dropped 8 bases and J dropped 2 bases, with 15 bases sitting between them. Germline V CDR1 and CDR2: KGHSH, LQKENI. In DNA form, the CDR3 reads TGTGCCAGCGCCCCCGGGGGGATCAACACTGAAGCTTTCTTT. Encoded protein: CASAPGGINTEAFF.

The CDR3 loop is CASSGDRARGYTF. CDR3 sequence (DNA): TGTGCCAGCAGCGGGGACAGGGCTCGCGGCTACACCTTC. The chain links TRBV5-4 to TRBJ1-2; 9 nucleotides match TRBD1. The trim removed 4 bases at V and 8 bases at J, leaving 6 bases unmatched. CDR1 SGHNT and CDR2 YYREEE come from the germline V gene (reference sequence). CDR3 length: 13 amino acids.

This chain connects TRBV7-2 to TRBJ1-1; 11 bases match TRBD1. This CDR3 comprises 14 residues. Germline V CDR1 and CDR2: SGHTA, FQGNSA. Unmatched junction bases numbered 4, after V lost 3 bases and J lost 7 bases. CDR3 protein: CASSLGQGEGEAFF. The CDR3, as DNA: TGTGCCAGCAGCTTGGGACAGGGGGAGGGTGAAGCTTTCTTT.

The chain couples TRBV4-1 to TRBJ2-7, with TRBD2 identical over 15 bases. The CDR3 loop spans 15 amino acids. Germline CDR1 MGHRA, CDR2 YSYEKL. Trimming cost V 4 bases and J 7 bases; bases outside gene matches: 5. The CDR3 region is CASSPGTSGRREQYF. CDR3 in DNA: TGCGCCAGCAGCCCGGGGACTAGCGGGAGGAGGGAGCAGTACTTC.

The chain couples TRBV10-2 to TRBJ2-3; D is ambiguous. V was clipped by 8 bases and J by 1 base, with 7 bases between them. This CDR3 is 12 amino acids long. Germline CDR1 is WSHSY and CDR2 is SAAADI. The CDR3 DNA sequence: TGCGCCAGCCGCCCGGGCACAGATACGCAGTATTTT. This translates into CASRPGTDTQYF.

The rearrangement joins TRBV28 to TRBJ1-4; D might be TRBD1 (6 bases). CDR3 length equals 14 residues. The V gene lost 9 bases and the J gene lost 5 bases, with 16 bases spanning the gap. Germline V gives CDR1 MDHEN, CDR2 SYDVKM. In DNA, the CDR3 is TGTGCCAGTTCAAGCAGGGGCCGAAATGAAAAACTGTTTTTT. This gives the protein CASSSRGRNEKLFF.

The chain employs TRBV6-5 and TRBJ2-1, with TRBD2 matching 12 bases. In germline, CDR1 is MNHEY, CDR2 SVGAGI. CDR3 size: 16 residues. The V and J ends lost 4 bases and 7 bases, in that order; junction bases with no gene match: 8. The CDR3 sequence is CASSFRTSGTLNEQFF. The CDR3, as DNA: TGTGCCAGCAGTTTCCGGACTAGCGGGACGCTAAATGAGCAGTTCTTC.

This rearrangement joins TRBV24-1 to TRBJ1-4; D is possibly TRBD1 (5 bases). This CDR3 region has 16 residues. Germline-derived CDR1 and CDR2 are KGHDR and SFDVKD. With 0 bases removed from V and 3 bases from J, the gap between germline ends came to 10 bases. The CDR3 is CATSDLMAGPNEKLFF. Here the CDR3 DNA reads TGTGCCACCAGTGATTTGATGGCAGGGCCTAATGAAAAACTGTTTTTT.

This sequence joins TRBV30 and TRBJ2-7; D is undetermined. Germline V CDR1 and CDR2: GTSNPN, SVGIG (reference sequence). V lost 3 bases and J 4 bases, leaving 13 bases between the germline ends. The CDR3 is made up of 13 amino acids. CDR3 nucleotides: TGTGCCTGGAGGGCTTCTAGTGATTACGAGCAGTACTTC. Translation gives CAWRASSDYEQYF. Combining the CDR3 with reference TRBV30 and TRBJ2-7 gives the whole variable domain SQTIHQWPATLVQPVGSPLSLECTVEGTSNPNLYWYRQAAGRGLQLLFYSVGIGQISSEVPQNLSASRPQDRQFILSSKKLLLSDSGFYLCAWRASSDYEQYFGPGTRLTVT.